These 26 T cell receptor beta chains originate from one sample sequenced in a study of beta chain features in type 1 diabetes. Reverse transcribing all isolated RNA meant expressed TCRB transcripts were sequenced. The assay was immunoSEQ multiplex PCR, and TCRdb's table has in-frame clones only and misses some. Here the sample spans under 300,000 clones, about 8.5% being singletons. Sequencing was done on a sample of central memory CD4+ T cells from blood. These receptors all stem from a woman aged 18-29 years in good health.

This clone occurred a few times. The rearrangement links TRBV7-2 to TRBJ2-6, with D perhaps matching TRBD1 (6 bases). From germline, CDR1 is SGHTA and CDR2 FQGNSA. Trimming pared 6 bases from V and 1 base from J, leaving 10 bases between. The CDR3 length is 15 residues. The CDR3, as DNA: TGTGCCAGCAGGCCACAGGGTTCTGGGGCCAACGTCCTGACTTTC. This encodes CASRPQGSGANVLTF.

This rearrangement joins TRBV5-1 to TRBJ2-2; 8 nucleotides match TRBD2. The CDR3 sequence is 15 residues long. Unmatched junction bases numbered 10, after V lost 4 bases and J lost 8 bases. Looked up from germline, CDR1 is SGHRS and CDR2 is YFSETQ. The CDR3 sequence: CASSDQTSGSGELFF. DNA of the CDR3: TGCGCCAGCAGCGACCAAACTAGCGGCTCTGGGGAGCTGTTTTTT.

This clone was seen a handful of times. The identical CDR3 is also encoded by other nucleotide sequences in the sample. This chain uses TRBV18 with TRBJ2-7; the D gene is possibly TRBD2 (5 bases). Trimming took off 2 bases at V and 5 bases at J, with 7 bases between the two ends. Germline V gives CDR1 KGHSH, CDR2 LQKENI. The CDR3 has 12 residues. The chain's CDR3 is CASSPEGNEQYF. The DNA for the CDR3 is TGTGCCAGCTCACCAGAGGGTAACGAGCAGTACTTC.

This clone occurred a few times. The chain joins TRBV5-1 to TRBJ1-1; TRBD1 agrees at 8 bases. Germline V gives CDR1 SGHRS, CDR2 YFSETQ. Unmatched junction bases numbered 10, after V lost 1 base and J lost 8 bases. The CDR3 has 15 residues. CDR3 protein: CASSLSMRGQGEAFF. DNA for the CDR3: TGCGCCAGCAGCTTGTCAATGAGAGGACAGGGCGAAGCTTTCTTT.

This clone was counted between two and nine times. The chain uses TRBV6-1 and TRBJ2-3, with D hard to call. This CDR3 comprises 13 residues. The germline CDR1 and CDR2 sequences are MNHNS and SASEGT. V was pared by 8 bases and J by 2 bases, with 11 bases between. The CDR3, as DNA: TGTGCCAGCCCTTCCGGCATCACAGATACGCAGTATTTT. It yields the protein CASPSGITDTQYF.

V gene TRBV9 combines with J gene TRBJ1-5; no reliable D call. Germline CDR1 SGDLS, CDR2 YYNGEE. The V end lost 2 bases, the J end lost 5 bases, and 8 bases lay between the germline ends. This CDR3 has 13 amino acids. CDR3 loop: CASSVSPDQPQHF. The CDR3 nucleotides are TGTGCCAGCAGCGTCTCCCCGGATCAGCCCCAGCATTTT.

In its sample, this clone was seen many times. The rearrangement links TRBV28 to TRBJ1-2; TRBD1 might be the D (6 bases). This CDR3 contains 15 residues. In germline, CDR1 is MDHEN, CDR2 SYDVKM. The ends were cut back, 4 bases at V and 2 bases at J, with 14 bases in the middle. The CDR3: CASSYETGSNYGYTF. Here the CDR3 DNA reads TGTGCCAGCAGTTACGAGACAGGATCCAACTATGGCTACACCTTC.

There are a few counts of this clone. V gene TRBV9 combines with J gene TRBJ2-1; weak D call: TRBD2 (5 bases). The V end lost 3 bases, the J end lost 4 bases, and 8 bases lay between the germline ends. This CDR3 has 13 amino acids. Germline V gene lookup returns CDR1 SGDLS and CDR2 YYNGEE. The CDR3 DNA reads as TGTGCCAGCAGCGGCTCGGGATACAATGAGCAGTTCTTC. Protein product: CASSGSGYNEQFF.

This clone was seen repeatedly, ten times or more. The chain couples TRBV4-2 to TRBJ2-7; maybe TRBD1 (5 bases). V was trimmed by 4 bases and J by 3 bases, leaving 16 bases between them. CDR3 length: 15 amino acids. Germline V gene lookup returns CDR1 LGHNA and CDR2 YNFKEQ. The CDR3, as DNA: TGTGCCAGCAGCCCCCCGGCCGGCAGGGACTACGAGCAGTACGTC. It is translated as CASSPPAGRDYEQYV.

This clone was detected a few times. This chain joins TRBV7-2 and TRBJ2-4, with D perhaps assigned TRBD1 or TRBD2 (6 bases each). Germline CDR1 and CDR2: SGHTA and FQGNSA. V was shortened by 0 bases and J by 8 bases, with 11 bases between the two germline ends. The CDR3 is 14 amino acids. The chain's CDR3 is CASSLAGGADIQYF. CDR3 sequence (DNA): TGTGCCAGCAGCTTAGCGGGGGGCGCGGACATTCAGTACTTC.

This clone was counted ten times or more. The chain combines TRBV7-9 with TRBJ2-3; 9 bases fit TRBD1. V dropped 5 bases and J dropped 8; count of bases not matched to a gene: 14. The CDR3 totals 16 residues. Per the germline V gene, CDR1 is SEHNR and CDR2 is FQNEAQ (reference sequence). CDR3 region: CASSPRQGGRSGTQYF. The CDR3 DNA reads TGTGCCAGCAGCCCGAGACAGGGGGGCCGGTCTGGTACGCAGTATTTT.

The chain uses TRBV14 and TRBJ2-2, with TRBD1 as a possible D gene (6 bases). V gave up 9 bases and J gave up 1 base, with 18 bases separating them. Germline CDR1 is SGHDN and CDR2 is FVKESK. The CDR3 totals 16 residues. CDR3 DNA: TGTGCCAGTTCCACCGTCGGGACACGGAACACCGGGGAGCTGTTTTTT. This sequence encodes CASSTVGTRNTGELFF.

The V and J genes are TRBV14 and TRBJ2-2; perhaps TRBD1 as D (8 bases). The germline gives CDR1 SGHDN, CDR2 FVKESK. The V gene lost 1 base and the J gene lost 7 bases, with 13 bases spanning the gap. CDR3 length: 15 amino acids. In nucleotides, the CDR3 is TGTGCCAGCAGCCAAGCACAGGGGGGGATCGGGGAGCTGTTTTTT. Its protein is CASSQAQGGIGELFF.

V gene TRBV30 combines with J gene TRBJ2-5; D may be TRBD1 or TRBD2 (6 bases each). Trimming cost V 2 bases and J 11 bases, with 15 bases left between them. The CDR3 has 12 amino acids. The V gene's germline CDR1 is GTSNPN and CDR2 SVGIG (reference sequence). Here the CDR3 DNA reads TGTGCCTGGAGTACGGGGGCCAGGGAGCAGTACTTC. This gives the protein CAWSTGAREQYF.

This clone occurred a few times. This sequence joins TRBV11-2 and TRBJ1-4, with 9 bases fitting TRBD1. Trimming at V came to 5 bases and at J to 4 bases, leaving 11 bases not matched to a gene. Germline V CDR1 and CDR2: SGHAT, FQNNGV. The CDR3 is 17 residues long. The CDR3 DNA sequence: TGTGCCAGCAGCCGACGGTCTACGGGACAGGGTAATGAAAAACTGTTTTTT. Protein: CASSRRSTGQGNEKLFF.

As for this clone: This may be a read error: a much more frequent sequence differs by one nucleotide. Different DNA sequences within this sample yield the same CDR3. The J gene is TRBJ2-3, the V gene TRBV5-4; no reliable D call. The CDR3 is 11 residues long. V was cut by 2 bases and J by 5 bases, with 3 bases left in between. Germline V gene sequence: CDR1 SGHNT, CDR2 YYREEE (reference sequence). The DNA of the CDR3 is TGTGCCAGCAGCTTAGGAGATACGCAGTATTTT. Translation gives CASSLGDTQYF.

This clone was seen more than once but under ten times. This chain joins TRBV11-3 and TRBJ2-3; 14 bases match TRBD2. The CDR3 has 18 residues. Germline V gene lookup returns CDR1 SGHNT and CDR2 YENEEA. The V gene end was trimmed by 4 bases and the J gene end by 4 bases; junction bases not matched to a gene: 10. The DNA for the CDR3 is TGTGCCAGCAGCTCCCCGGGGACTAGCGGGAGTGTCCCAGATACGCAGTATTTT. Translating gives CASSSPGTSGSVPDTQYF.

The chain employs TRBV29-1 and TRBJ2-3; D remains ambiguous. Germline-derived CDR1 and CDR2 are SQVTM and ANQGSEA. V was trimmed by 6 bases and J by 2 bases, leaving 9 bases between them. The CDR3 consists of 12 residues. CDR3 sequence (DNA): TGCAGCGTGTGGGCGGTCACAGATACGCAGTATTTT. This gives the protein CSVWAVTDTQYF.

This clone was detected a few times. The rearrangement links TRBV10-3 to TRBJ2-1; 10 positions match TRBD2. The CDR3 is 15 residues long. Looked up from germline, CDR1 is ENHRY and CDR2 is SYGVKD. V lost 6 bases, J lost 4 bases, and 6 bases stayed unmatched. The CDR3 DNA is TGTGCCATCAGCGTTCTAGCGGGAGTATACAATGAGCAGTTCTTC. The encoded protein is CAISVLAGVYNEQFF.

This clone was counted a few times. The genes are TRBV6-4 and TRBJ2-3; 13 positions agree with TRBD2. In germline, CDR1 is MRHNA, CDR2 SNTAGT. The CDR3 runs 17 residues. V dropped 0 bases and J dropped 2; count of bases not matched to a gene: 2. For the CDR3, the DNA is TGTGCCAGCAGTGACTCCGGGACTAGCGGGGCCACAGATACGCAGTATTTT. Translating it yields CASSDSGTSGATDTQYF.

This clone has just a few counts. The chain uses TRBV30 and TRBJ2-5, with D tentatively TRBD1 (5 bases). V dropped 2 bases and J dropped 6 bases, with 13 bases sitting between them. This CDR3 region has 13 residues. Per the germline V gene, CDR1 is GTSNPN and CDR2 is SVGIG (reference sequence). CDR3 sequence (DNA): TGTGCCTGGAGTTACAGGCCAGAGAAGACCCAGTACTTC. Translating it yields CAWSYRPEKTQYF.

In this sample, this clone turned up a few times. Other DNA sequences in the sample encode the same CDR3. The chain employs TRBV7-9 and TRBJ2-7; 7 nucleotides match TRBD1. From germline, CDR1 is SEHNR and CDR2 FQNEAQ (reference sequence). This CDR3 region has 14 residues. The V gene end was trimmed by 1 base and the J gene end by 2 bases; junction bases not matched to a gene: 2. CDR3 nucleotide sequence: TGTGCCAGCAGCTTAGGAGGGACAGCCTACGAGCAGTACTTC. Amino acid sequence: CASSLGGTAYEQYF.

The chain couples TRBV9 to TRBJ2-1; the match to TRBD1 covers 11 bases. The germline V gene encodes CDR1 SGDLS and CDR2 YYNGEE. J gave up 8 bases and V 4 bases, and 8 bases lay outside the gene matches. The CDR3 has 15 amino acids. CDR3 in DNA: TGTGCCAGCAGCACAAGTGGGACAGGGGGTGATGAGCAGTTCTTC. Translation gives CASSTSGTGGDEQFF.

This clone was seen only a few times. This chain uses TRBV5-1 with TRBJ2-7; possible D gene TRBD2, 6 bases. Germline assignment: CDR1 SGHRS and CDR2 YFSETQ. V was pared by 4 bases and J by 0 bases, with 14 bases between. The CDR3 has 15 amino acids. The DNA for the CDR3 is TGCGCCAGCAGCAGGATGATGGGAGGCTCCTACGAGCAGTACTTC. Translated, it gives CASSRMMGGSYEQYF.

The rearrangement links TRBV5-4 to TRBJ2-4, with TRBD1 matching 8 bases. The germline gives CDR1 SGHNT, CDR2 YYREEE (reference sequence). Unmatched junction bases numbered 4, after V lost 0 bases and J lost 8 bases. This CDR3 comprises 14 residues. CDR3 DNA sequence: TGTGCCAGCAGCTTGGGAGGACAGGGAGACATTCAGTACTTC. Amino acid sequence: CASSLGGQGDIQYF.

The gene calls are TRBV28 and TRBJ2-7; D is possibly TRBD2 (5 bases). Germline V lookup: CDR1 MDHEN, CDR2 SYDVKM. V was clipped by 6 bases and J by 2 bases, with 14 bases between them. This CDR3 has 14 amino acids. DNA for the CDR3: TGTGCCAGCAGAATCGGTAGCGCGACCTACGAGCAGTACTTC. Translating it yields CASRIGSATYEQYF. Drawing the rest from reference TRBV28 and TRBJ2-7, the complete variable domain is DVKVTQSSRYLVKRTGEKVFLECVQDMDHENMFWYRQDPGLGLRLIYFSYDVKMKEKGDIPEGYSVSREKKERFSLILESASTNQTSMYLCASRIGSATYEQYFGPGTRLTVT.